Below, 22 T cell receptor beta chains from the same sample are listed, as sequenced in a study of regulatory T cells in long-lasting Graves disease. Building of the TCR beta libraries involved iRepertoire HTBI primers and Arm-PCR of CDR3 regions. TCRdb re-called the multiplex PCR reads with MiXCR, one entry per CDR3 protein. The table lists a few hundred thousand distinct CDR3 sequences, roughly a quarter of them singletons. Noted time point: persistent/refractory GD, antithyroid drugs over 5 years with positive TRAb. The TCR library was made from RNA extracted from PBMCs. Sequencing used peripheral blood mononuclear cells (PBMCs), obtained when the disease was refractory, from a patient treated with antithyroid drugs. The origin of the receptors is a female donor with Graves disease.

This clonotype was seen more than once but under ten times. The gene calls are TRBV20-1 and TRBJ2-7; D unclear. This CDR3 contains 14 residues. In germline, CDR1 is DFQATT, CDR2 SNEGSKA (reference sequence). V gave up 3 bases and J gave up 1 base, with 13 bases separating them. The CDR3 bases are TGCAGTGCTAGTAGGGCAGCCCTATCCTACGAGCAGTACTTC. Protein: CSASRAALSYEQYF.

A few counts support this clonotype. A read error is possible here, since a much larger clone lies one base away. This rearrangement joins TRBV6-2 or TRBV6-3 to TRBJ2-1; 14 bases map to TRBD2. Per the germline V gene, CDR1 is MNHEY and CDR2 is SVGEGT. The CDR3 sequence is 15 residues long. For the CDR3, the DNA is TGTGCCAGCACCAGACTAGCGGGGGGGTACAATGGGCAGTTCTTC. It is translated as CASTRLAGGYNGQFF.

The gene calls are TRBV12-3 or TRBV12-4 and TRBJ2-3; no clear D gene. V lost 6 bases, J lost 2 bases, and 15 bases lay in between. The CDR3 contains 15 residues. CDR3 nucleotide sequence: TGTGCCAGCAGGCCTCAGAACTTCGACACAGATACGCAGTATTTT. Translated, it gives CASRPQNFDTDTQYF.

There are a few counts of this clonotype. An end of the junction does not agree with germline; a read error may underlie this. This chain uses TRBV6-6 with TRBJ1-1; TRBD1 matches at 7 bases. The CDR3 length is 14 residues. Germline-derived CDR1 and CDR2 are MNHNY and SVGAGI (reference sequence). The CDR3 loop is CASSYSTGLTEAFF. CDR3 coding DNA: TGTGCCAGCAGTTACTCGACAGGGCTCACTGAGGCTTTCTTT.

This clonotype was seen a few times. The gene calls are TRBV27 and TRBJ1-1; unclear D gene. The CDR3 is 14 residues long. V was pared by 6 bases and J by 6 bases, with 17 bases between. The germline gives CDR1 MNHEY, CDR2 SMNVEV (reference sequence). This CDR3 is CASSPLGGMAEAFF. The CDR3 DNA reads TGTGCCAGCAGCCCATTAGGAGGGATGGCTGAAGCTTTCTTT.

This clonotype was detected many times. The V and J genes are TRBV6-1 and TRBJ2-7; 8 bases are a match to TRBD1. Germline V gene lookup returns CDR1 MNHNS and CDR2 SASEGT. The J segment lost 3 bases and the V segment lost 5 bases, leaving 6 bases of the junction unmatched. The CDR3 totals 14 residues. CDR3 in amino acids: CASSRTGKVYEQYF. As DNA, the CDR3 is TGTGCCAGCAGTCGGACAGGGAAGGTCTACGAGCAGTACTTC.

At least ten counts were recorded for this clonotype. The chain couples TRBV7-2 to TRBJ2-4, with 8 bases that match TRBD2. The CDR3 has 15 residues. Unmatched junction bases numbered 5, after V lost 4 bases and J lost 3 bases. Germline V gene lookup returns CDR1 SGHTA and CDR2 FQGNSA. Here the CDR3 DNA reads TGTGCCAGCAGCTACGAAGCGGGAGTCAAAAACATTCAGTACTTC. This translates into CASSYEAGVKNIQYF. The whole variable domain, remainder taken from reference TRBV7-2 and TRBJ2-4, is GAGVSQSPSNKVTEKGKDVELRCDPISGHTALYWYRQSLGQGLEFLIYFQGNSAPDKSGLPSDRFSAERTGGSVSTLTIQRTQQEDSAVYLCASSYEAGVKNIQYFGAGTRLSVL.

This clonotype was observed at least ten times. The V gene is TRBV20-1, the J gene TRBJ2-7, with 12 bases aligning to TRBD2. Germline loops: CDR1 DFQATT, CDR2 SNEGSKA (reference sequence). The trim removed 0 bases at V and 4 bases at J, leaving 10 bases unmatched. This CDR3 spans 17 amino acids. The CDR3 reads CSARDPSGRARGYEQYF. The CDR3 bases are TGCAGTGCTAGAGATCCTAGCGGGAGGGCCCGGGGGTACGAGCAGTACTTC.

This clonotype has a count of ten or more. The V call is TRBV6-1, the J call TRBJ1-5, with 8 bases matching TRBD1. Germline assignment: CDR1 MNHNS and CDR2 SASEGT. V lost 5 bases and J lost 3; bases outside the gene matches: 9. This CDR3 has 16 amino acids. The CDR3 spells CASSQGASGINQPQHF. CDR3 in DNA: TGTGCCAGCAGTCAGGGGGCGTCGGGTATCAATCAGCCCCAGCATTTT.

This clonotype has ten or more counts. This sequence joins TRBV6-5 and TRBJ2-7, with TRBD2 matching 10 bases. Germline values: CDR1 MNHEY, CDR2 SVGAGI. The CDR3 is made up of 16 amino acids. Unmatched junction bases numbered 5, after V lost 2 bases and J lost 1 base. CDR3 nucleotides: TGTGCCAGCAGTTACACCGGGACTAGCGATTCCTACGAGCAGTACTTC. Amino acids: CASSYTGTSDSYEQYF.

There are a few counts of this clonotype. The chain combines TRBV28 with TRBJ2-1; 9 nucleotides match TRBD1. There are 16 residues in the CDR3. Germline CDR1 reads MDHEN; CDR2 reads SYDVKM. Germline trimming cut 4 bases from V and 9 bases from J; bases unmatched to any gene: 13. The chain's CDR3 is CASSSLPGQGGGEQFF. The CDR3 DNA reads TGTGCCAGCAGTTCCCTACCGGGACAGGGAGGAGGTGAGCAGTTCTTC.

This clonotype came up many times. The rearrangement joins TRBV20-1 to TRBJ1-1; D is unclear. The CDR3 has 12 amino acids. Trimming removed 1 base at V and 1 base at J, with 4 bases between. Germline V lookup: CDR1 DFQATT, CDR2 SNEGSKA (reference sequence). The CDR3 reads CSARAQNTEAFF. Here the CDR3 DNA reads TGCAGTGCTAGAGCCCAGAACACTGAAGCTTTCTTT.

This clonotype was recorded at least ten times. The chain links TRBV12-3 or TRBV12-4 to TRBJ1-5, with a tentative D call TRBD1 (6 bases). V was cut by 5 bases and J by 6 bases, with 8 bases left in between. The CDR3 loop spans 12 amino acids. CDR3 residues: CASSPRGQPQHF. The DNA for the CDR3 is TGTGCCAGCAGTCCCAGGGGTCAGCCCCAGCATTTT.

The V and J genes are TRBV30 and TRBJ1-5, with 8 bases matching TRBD1. CDR1 is GTSNPN, CDR2 SVGIG, per germline (reference sequence). This CDR3 is 15 amino acids long. With V trimmed by 2 bases and J by 0 bases, 3 bases remained unmatched. CDR3 protein: CAWSTGQGSNQPQHF. The DNA for the CDR3 is TGTGCCTGGAGTACCGGACAGGGTAGCAATCAGCCCCAGCATTTT.

The table lists this clonotype with many counts. The chain combines TRBV7-6 with TRBJ2-7, with unresolved D. The V gene's germline CDR1 is SGHVS and CDR2 FNYEAQ. V was pared by 5 bases and J by 1 base, with 12 bases between. The CDR3 has 14 residues. This CDR3 reads CASSIRVGSYEQYF. In nucleotides, the CDR3 is TGTGCCAGCAGCATCCGGGTAGGATCCTACGAGCAGTACTTC.

Ten or more counts support this clonotype. The V gene is TRBV20-1, the J gene TRBJ2-7; a weak D match, TRBD2 (6 bases). V was trimmed by 1 base and J by 7 bases, leaving 14 bases between them. This CDR3 is 13 amino acids long. CDR1 and CDR2 (germline): DFQATT, SNEGSKA (reference sequence). The CDR3 here is CSARAAGLLEQYF. In nucleotides, the CDR3 is TGCAGTGCTAGAGCAGCGGGCCTACTGGAGCAGTACTTC.

At least ten counts were recorded for this clonotype. The V gene is TRBV28, the J gene TRBJ2-6, with D possibly being TRBD1 or TRBD2 (6 bases each). The CDR3 contains 17 residues. From germline, CDR1 is MDHEN and CDR2 SYDVKM. V was clipped by 5 bases and J by 2 bases, with 16 bases between them. CDR3 protein: CASSPPGGTAGANVLTF. The CDR3 nucleotides read TGTGCCAGCAGTCCCCCCGGGGGCACGGCTGGGGCCAACGTCCTGACTTTC.

This clonotype has more than one count but fewer than ten. V and J are TRBV30 and TRBJ1-1, with 8 positions matching TRBD1. This CDR3 spans 16 amino acids. Germline V lookup: CDR1 GTSNPN, CDR2 SVGIG (reference sequence). V was clipped by 3 bases and J by 3 bases; unmatched bases: 12. CDR3 residues: CAWRERQGLRDTEAFF. The CDR3 nucleotides are TGTGCCTGGAGAGAAAGACAGGGGCTGAGGGACACTGAAGCTTTCTTT. Filled out from reference TRBV30 and TRBJ1-1, the complete variable domain reads SQTIHQWPATLVQPVGSPLSLECTVEGTSNPNLYWYRQAAGRGLQLLFYSVGIGQISSEVPQNLSASRPQDRQFILSSKKLLLSDSGFYLCAWRERQGLRDTEAFFGQGTRLTVV.

In this sample, this clonotype turned up many times. The rearrangement joins TRBV27 to TRBJ1-2, with 9 bases that match TRBD1. The junction had 8 bases not matched to a gene; V was cut back by 4 bases and J by 2 bases. The CDR3 has 16 amino acids. Germline-derived CDR1 and CDR2 are MNHEY and SMNVEV (reference sequence). The CDR3 is CASSSITGTGNYGYTF. The CDR3, as DNA: TGTGCCAGCAGTTCAATTACCGGGACAGGGAACTATGGCTACACCTTC.

V is TRBV20-1 and J is TRBJ2-1; 8 bases match TRBD2. The CDR3 contains 15 residues. V was clipped by 0 bases and J by 3 bases; unmatched bases: 4. Germline V gene sequence: CDR1 DFQATT, CDR2 SNEGSKA (reference sequence). The CDR3 DNA reads TGCAGTGCTAGAGACGGGAGGGGGGTCTACAATGAGCAGTTCTTC. Translation gives CSARDGRGVYNEQFF.

A few counts support this clonotype. The genes are TRBV7-2 and TRBJ2-7; D possibly matches TRBD1 or TRBD2 (6 bases each). Germline CDR1 and CDR2: SGHTA and FQGNSA. CDR3 size: 15 residues. V lost 4 bases and J 7 bases, leaving 20 bases between the germline ends. The CDR3 DNA is TGTGCCAGCAGCTCCGGGGGCAGCCCGTGGGGAGAGCAGTACTTC. Its translation: CASSSGGSPWGEQYF.

The genes are TRBV6-2 or TRBV6-3 and TRBJ2-2, with 9 bases fitting TRBD1. CDR3 length equals 16 residues. J lost 4 bases, V lost 5 bases, and 8 bases had no gene match. Germline CDR1 and CDR2: MNHEY and SVGEGT. Here the CDR3 DNA reads TGTGCCAGCAGTCGATCCGGGACAGGGCCCACCGGGGAGCTGTTTTTT. This encodes CASSRSGTGPTGELFF.